Each of the 18 T cell receptor beta chains below was sequenced from the same sample in a study of a mutant IDH1 vaccine in newly diagnosed glioma. Clones were sequenced by immunoSEQ multiplex PCR, and TCRdb holds only the in-frame ones, with some missing. The table has approximately 25,000 clones, 82% seen once; the top ten hold about 3.8%. Their antigens are not known. Time point reported: week 47, end of study. The content of each vaccine dose was 300 ug of mutant IDH1 20-mer peptide, and topical imiquimod accompanied it. Material: PBMCs, obtained from a glioma patient whose treatment included an IDH1 peptide vaccine. Source of these receptors: a man in his forties with glioma. Some clones in this sample may be carry-over from other donors' samples.

V is TRBV4-1 and J is TRBJ2-7; perhaps TRBD1 as D (6 bases). This CDR3 spans 14 amino acids. Germline V gives CDR1 MGHRA, CDR2 YSYEKL. Trimming removed 5 bases at V and 1 base at J, with 12 bases between. The CDR3 sequence is CASSTRQDSYEQYF. The CDR3 DNA reads as TGCGCCAGCAGCACCCGACAGGATTCCTACGAGCAGTACTTC.

The chain joins TRBV15 to TRBJ2-3; the D gene is possibly TRBD1 (6 bases). V lost 0 bases, J lost 0 bases, and 7 bases lay in between. Germline-derived CDR1 and CDR2 are LNHNV and YYDKDF (reference sequence). The CDR3 extends over 15 amino acids. The DNA for the CDR3 is TGTGCCACCAGCAGAGAGGACAGAAGCACAGATACGCAGTATTTT. This translates into CATSREDRSTDTQYF.

This rearrangement joins TRBV18 to TRBJ1-1; D unclear. This CDR3 contains 14 residues. Deletions cut 4 bases from V and 6 bases from J, with 15 bases between. Germline V CDR1 and CDR2: KGHSH, LQKENI. CDR3 nucleotide sequence: TGTGCCAGCTCACACGAGGGCGTGAAGGCTGAAGCTTTCTTT. Amino acids: CASSHEGVKAEAFF.

This chain joins TRBV6-4 and TRBJ2-7; D gene unclear. CDR1 and CDR2 (germline): MRHNA, SNTAGT. The CDR3 spans 15 residues. The V end was cut by 3 bases, the J end by 1 base, with 13 bases between. The CDR3 loop is CASSEEPARSYEQYF. The CDR3 DNA reads TGTGCCAGCAGTGAGGAGCCCGCCAGGTCCTACGAGCAGTACTTC.

The CDR3 spells CASSISDSNQPQHF. The CDR3, as DNA: TGTGCCAGTAGTATAAGCGATAGCAATCAGCCCCAGCATTTT. The chain combines TRBV19 with TRBJ1-5; unclear D gene. Germline lookup yields CDR1 LNHDA and CDR2 SQIVND (reference sequence). Trimming pared 2 bases from V and 0 bases from J, leaving 5 bases between. The CDR3 is 14 residues long.

This clone was seen once. The chain employs TRBV9 and TRBJ2-2; tentatively, D is TRBD2 (6 bases). V lost 0 bases and J 5 bases, leaving 14 bases between the germline ends. The CDR3 has 16 residues. Looked up from germline, CDR1 is SGDLS and CDR2 is YYNGEE. CDR3 bases: TGTGCCAGCAGCGTAGGGGACTTTACGGGGACCGGGGAGCTGTTTTTT. Translated, it gives CASSVGDFTGTGELFF.

This chain joins TRBV7-2 and TRBJ2-7; 10 positions match TRBD2. V dropped 0 bases and J dropped 1; count of bases not matched to a gene: 9. Per germline, CDR1 SGHTA and CDR2 FQGNSA. CDR3 length: 18 residues. The DNA of the CDR3 is TGTGCCAGCAGCTTAGCTACTAGCGGGGATGGTGTGTCCTACGAGCAGTACTTC. Amino acids: CASSLATSGDGVSYEQYF.

The chain combines TRBV7-9 with TRBJ2-3, with TRBD2 as a possible D gene (6 bases). The CDR3 spans 13 residues. The germline V and J ends were trimmed by 9 bases and 5 bases, with 15 bases remaining between them. Germline CDR1 reads SEHNR; CDR2 reads FQNEAQ (reference sequence). CDR3 amino acids: CARARSGGDTQYF. CDR3 sequence (DNA): TGTGCCAGAGCCAGGTCCGGGGGAGATACGCAGTATTTT.

This chain connects TRBV19 to TRBJ2-2, with TRBD2 matching over 11 bases. CDR3 length equals 16 residues. CDR1 is LNHDA and CDR2 is SQIVND in the germline V gene (reference sequence). With 6 bases clipped from V and 3 bases from J, the junction kept 6 bases outside the gene matches. The CDR3 bases are TGTGCCAGTAGATCACTAGCGGGGGACCACACCGGGGAGCTGTTTTTT. It codes for CASRSLAGDHTGELFF.

This clone was counted a single time. The chain carries TRBV4-3 and TRBJ1-5, with D perhaps matching TRBD1 (5 bases). The CDR3 sequence is 19 residues long. V was cut by 3 bases and J by 1 base, with 22 bases left in between. Looked up from germline, CDR1 is LGHNA and CDR2 is YSLEER. As DNA, the CDR3 is TGCGCCAGCAGCCAGCCGGGACCCTATATACGGCAGAGCAATCAGCCCCAGCATTTT. This codes for CASSQPGPYIRQSNQPQHF.

This clone was detected once. This chain links TRBV5-1 with TRBJ1-5; 10 bases match TRBD1. V was clipped by 0 bases and J by 2 bases; unmatched bases: 2. The CDR3 totals 16 residues. CDR1 and CDR2 from the germline V gene are SGHRS and YFSETQ. In nucleotides, the CDR3 is TGCGCCAGCAGCTTGGGGGACAGGGGCGGCAATCAGCCCCAGCATTTT. Translating gives CASSLGDRGGNQPQHF.

This chain links TRBV6-1 with TRBJ1-5; the D gene is possibly TRBD1 (6 bases). CDR1 is MNHNS and CDR2 is SASEGT in the germline V gene. This CDR3 contains 15 residues. Trimming shortened V by 6 bases and J by 5 bases, and 17 bases separated the two germline ends. The DNA of the CDR3 is TGTGCCAGCAGGCTTGGCTACAGGGAGGATCAGCCCCAGCATTTT. Amino acid sequence: CASRLGYREDQPQHF.

The chain uses TRBV13 and TRBJ1-1; unclear D gene. The ends were cut back, 0 bases at V and 3 bases at J, with 2 bases in the middle. The CDR3 is 12 residues long. The germline CDR1 and CDR2 sequences are PRHDT and FYEKMQ (reference sequence). Here the CDR3 reads CASSLGYTEAFF. The CDR3 DNA is TGTGCCAGCAGCTTAGGCTACACTGAAGCTTTCTTT.

This chain links TRBV15 with TRBJ2-5, with no clear D. The CDR3 is 20 residues long. Germline CDR1 and CDR2: LNHNV and YYDKDF (reference sequence). With 0 bases removed from V and 1 base from J, the gap between germline ends came to 24 bases. The CDR3 DNA reads as TGTGCCACCAGCAGAGATGGGTGGCAGGTCGGACGGCAAATCCAAGAGACCCAGTACTTC. Translated: CATSRDGWQVGRQIQETQYF.

The chain is built from TRBV7-9 and TRBJ2-3, with TRBD1 as a possible D gene (6 bases). Germline CDR1 SEHNR, CDR2 FQNEAQ (reference sequence). The V end was cut by 0 bases, the J end by 2 bases, with 6 bases between. This CDR3 is 14 amino acids long. CDR3 in DNA: TGTGCCAGCAGCTTAGCGGGGGCCACAGATACGCAGTATTTT. It yields the protein CASSLAGATDTQYF.

This clone was detected only a few times. The chain couples TRBV27 to TRBJ2-1; D is ambiguous. CDR1 is MNHEY and CDR2 is SMNVEV in the germline V gene (reference sequence). V gave up 5 bases and J gave up 9 bases, with 11 bases separating them. This CDR3 comprises 12 residues. CDR3 loop: CASSIIGSEQFF. CDR3 coding DNA: TGTGCCAGCAGTATTATCGGTAGTGAGCAGTTCTTC.

The chain has TRBV4-1 and TRBJ2-7, with 8 bases matching TRBD1. J was trimmed by 3 bases and V by 2 bases; bases with no gene match: 12. This CDR3 spans 17 amino acids. Germline CDR1 MGHRA, CDR2 YSYEKL. DNA of the CDR3: TGCGCCAGCAGCCAACTGTCAGGGGGCCCCACTCGCTACGAGCAGTACTTC. Amino acids: CASSQLSGGPTRYEQYF.

The chain is built from TRBV5-1 and TRBJ2-3, with 8 bases that match TRBD2. CDR1 is SGHRS, CDR2 YFSETQ, per germline. CDR3 length: 16 residues. The trim removed 3 bases at V and 1 base at J, leaving 7 bases unmatched. CDR3 DNA: TGCGCCAGCAGCTGGACCTCGGGACTAGGCACAGATACGCAGTATTTT. This gives the protein CASSWTSGLGTDTQYF. Supplemented by reference TRBV5-1 and TRBJ2-3, the full variable domain reads KAGVTQTPRYLIKTRGQQVTLSCSPISGHRSVSWYQQTPGQGLQFLFEYFSETQRNKGNFPGRFSGRQFSNSRSEMNVSTLELGDSALYLCASSWTSGLGTDTQYFGPGTRLTVL.